This entry describes one T cell receptor beta chain. There is no known antigen for this receptor. No much larger clonotype is one base removed from it; base qualities were not supplied. These data are taken from a study of blood T cell repertoires in COVID-19 (dated by TCRdb to 2019 to 2021). Regarding the research as a whole: The collaborator samples originated in the United States, Italy and Spain and spanned the acute and convalescent phases of COVID-19. The prospective study material was composed of cDNA or gDNA derived from T cells, B-cell-depleted T cells, or PBMCs. Deeply sampled blood TCRbeta repertoires from subjects exposed to, actively infected with, or recovered from COVID-19 were included in the dataset. The repertoires were made available in a free public database intended to serve as a resource for research on the immune response to SARS-CoV-2. The samples were drawn from two sources: the first 160 participants of the ongoing ImmuneRACE study, and 1,254 subjects contributed by 6 global collaborators. A de-identified subject ID, COVID-19 status, age in years and sex were almost always included in the sample metadata. Where available, HLA class I and class II types were taken from metadata supplied by the sample provider and were not determined by assay-based typing. Study-wide conclusions, independent of this receptor: The amount of clinical and demographic metadata varied by source and participant and was provided uncurated.

The immunoSEQ Assay, a bias-controlled multiplex PCR, was used to amplify TCRbeta CDR3 regions from genomic DNA. Under the source paper's analysis protocol: Nucleated cell counts per sample were estimated from amplification of reference gene primers within the assay. Sequence reads were collapsed and filtered to measure the absolute abundance of every unique TCRbeta CDR3 rearrangement. For each sample, productive Simpson clonality was calculated by taking the square root of Simpson's diversity index across productive rearrangements. Held by TCRdb, this immuneACCESS table contains in-frame sequences only and omits some clones. Under half of the omission traces to an unresolved V gene where checked; the cause of the rest is unknown. Clone size and the V and J calls come from that table; the DNA yielded D and trimming. Recorded for this sample are 250,000 or so clones; about 68% of them occurred a single time. The ten most abundant clones make up approximately 3.2% of the sample.

Whole blood was collected in K2EDTA tubes by collaborating institutions according to the institutions' own protocols. Collaborator samples were shipped for TCRbeta analysis as frozen whole blood, isolated PBMCs, or DNA extracted from either sample type. The TCR comes from a woman aged 80 or over with acute or convalescent COVID-19. Sequencing was performed on peripheral blood.

The CDR3 in this case is CASSRAAGTAYNEQFF. The DNA is as follows: TGTGCCAGCAGCCGAGCTGCTGGGACAGCCTACAATGAGCAGTTCTTC. The chain is assembled from TRBV5-6 and TRBJ2-1; 7 bases in the middle match TRBD1. Compared with germline, V lacks 4 bases and J lacks 2 bases; bases without a gene match: 9. CDR1 and CDR2, looked up from the germline V gene, are SGHDT and YYEEEE. The CDR3, cysteine through phenylalanine, is 16 amino acids long. Of the read, only the CDR3 DNA is kept; its 48 bases are in frame from base 1.